This T cell receptor beta chain was profiled in a study of cytomegalovirus exposure and HLA in healthy donors. The PCR employed 60 Vbeta primers together with 13 Jbeta primers. Produced via immunoSEQ multiplex PCR; TCRdb's table is partial and in-frame only. Of under 200,000 clones in the sample, under 85% were seen once. A single count supports this clone. Germline loops: CDR1 SGHDT, CDR2 YYEEEE. The CDR3 loop spans 15 amino acids. Trimming shortened V by 2 bases and J by 0 bases, and 12 bases separated the two germline ends. The V call is TRBV5-6, the J call TRBJ2-7, with D possibly TRBD2 on 5 matching bases. Sequencing used PBMCs. This sequence was found in a female donor in good health and CMV-seronegative. The CDR3 sequence is CASSLNGLSSYEQYF. CDR3 nucleotide sequence: TGTGCCAGCAGCTTAAACGGACTGAGCTCCTACGAGCAGTACTTC.